The 12 T cell receptor delta chains presented below share a single source sample, sequenced in a study of human gamma delta and Vdelta1 T cells. TCRdb re-called the PCR reads with CATT. The data contain several thousand delta-chain clones, 30% to 45% of them singletons. These TCRs' antigens remain unknown. The source material was Vdelta1 gamma-delta T cells from blood grown in culture (DOT cells). Receptors were obtained from a human donor in good health.

This clone was recorded a few times. The chain joins TRDV1 to TRDJ1, with TRDD2 matching over 9 bases. This CDR3 has 24 residues. Germline V gives CDR1 TSWWSYY, CDR2 QGS. V shed 1 base and J 3 bases; nucleotides not matched to a gene: 30. The CDR3 coding sequence is TGTGCTCTTGGGGAACAAGATCCTTTGGCCTTCCTACATAGGGATAGCCGCCGCCCCGATAAACTCATCTTT. This gives the protein CALGEQDPLAFLHRDSRRPDKLIF.

This clone was seen a handful of times. The rearrangement joins TRDV1 to TRDJ4, with TRDD3 identical over 9 bases. The CDR3 consists of 24 residues. The V and J ends lost 0 bases and 2 bases, in that order; junction bases with no gene match: 31. Per the germline V gene, CDR1 is TSWWSYY and CDR2 is QGS. Here the CDR3 DNA reads TGTGCTCTTGGGGAACTGAGCGTTCTGGCCTTGGAACATATACTGGGGGAGCTGGATAGACCCCTGATCTTT. This sequence encodes CALGELSVLALEHILGELDRPLIF.

In this sample, this clone turned up a few times. The junction does not match germline at one end; this may be a read error. V and J are TRDV1 and TRDJ1; D is perhaps TRDD2 (5 bases). The germline V gene encodes CDR1 TSWWSYY and CDR2 QGS. The CDR3 sequence is 15 residues long. The CDR3 region has the DNA TGTGCTCTTGGCGAACCGCTTCCAAACACCGATAAACTCATCTTT. Translated, it gives CALGEPLPNTDKLIF.

Points on this clone: This could be a read error, since a much larger clone is one nucleotide away. The genes are TRDV1 and TRDJ1, with 11 bases that match TRDD3. Looked up from germline, CDR1 is TSWWSYY and CDR2 is QGS. With 4 bases clipped from V and 4 bases from J, the junction kept 29 bases outside the gene matches. The length of the CDR3 is 23 residues. CDR3 nucleotides: TGTGCTCTTGGGGGGTCTCATATTACCCTACTGGGGGATAAGGGATCTGTTTACGATAAACTCATCTTT. Its translation is CALGGSHITLLGDKGSVYDKLIF.

This clone showed up just a few times. The V call is TRDV1, the J call TRDJ1, with 9 bases aligning to TRDD3. This CDR3 has 15 amino acids. Germline CDR1 and CDR2: TSWWSYY and QGS. Trimming cost V 9 bases and J 0 bases; bases outside gene matches: 8. The CDR3 protein is CALLTGGTDTDKLIF. CDR3 DNA: TGTGCTCTCCTTACTGGGGGAACCGACACCGATAAACTCATCTTT.

The chain has TRDV1 and TRDJ1; 12 bases map to TRDD3. CDR3 length equals 23 residues. Germline CDR1 is TSWWSYY and CDR2 is QGS. V lost 0 bases, J lost 0 bases, and 20 bases stayed unmatched. CDR3 bases: TGTGCTCTTGGGGAACTGTCCTTCCTACCAAACTGGGGGATACTTGGATACACCGATAAACTCATCTTT. Translating it yields CALGELSFLPNWGILGYTDKLIF.

The rearrangement links TRDV1 to TRDJ1; TRDD2 matches at 9 bases. The length of the CDR3 is 24 residues. V trimming: 3 bases; J trimming: 0 bases; junction bases outside the gene matches: 29. Germline CDR1 reads TSWWSYY; CDR2 reads QGS. The CDR3 region is CALGDPPEPSYGATGRTYTDKLIF. In nucleotides, the CDR3 is TGTGCTCTTGGGGATCCGCCAGAGCCTTCCTACGGCGCTACTGGGAGAACTTACACCGATAAACTCATCTTT.

Points on this clone: Since a much larger clone is just one base distant, this may be a read error. The chain recombines TRDV1 with TRDJ1; D remains unclear. The CDR3 totals 17 residues. Germline assignment: CDR1 TSWWSYY and CDR2 QGS. The chain's CDR3 is CALGEVYLDPLTDKPIF. Written as DNA, the CDR3 is TGTGCTCTTGGGGAAGTCTACCTGGACCCCTTAACCGATAAACCCATCTTT.

V usage is TRDV1 and J usage is TRDJ1; D unclear. CDR3 length: 16 amino acids. CDR1 TSWWSYY and CDR2 QGS come from the germline V gene. The ends were cut back, 5 bases at V and 0 bases at J, with 16 bases in the middle. CDR3 sequence: CALGNSHPPNTDKLIF. The CDR3 nucleotides read TGTGCTCTTGGGAATTCCCATCCCCCTAACACCGATAAACTCATCTTT.

The V call is TRDV1, the J call TRDJ1, with 9 bases that match TRDD2. With 3 bases clipped from V and 0 bases from J, the junction kept 26 bases outside the gene matches. Germline values: CDR1 TSWWSYY, CDR2 QGS. The length of the CDR3 is 23 residues. The CDR3 DNA reads as TGTGCTCTTGGGGATAATATCCTTCCTACGGTTGCTGGGGGCCTTTCTTACACCGATAAACTCATCTTT. It specifies CALGDNILPTVAGGLSYTDKLIF.

A few counts support this clone. The V gene is TRDV2, the J gene TRDJ3, with 8 bases matching TRDD3. The CDR3 has 19 residues. Looked up from germline, CDR1 is GEAIGNYY and CDR2 is EKD. V dropped 2 bases and J dropped 2; count of bases not matched to a gene: 10. The CDR3 protein is CACDMGIPIYPWDTRQMFF. CDR3 nucleotides: TGTGCCTGTGACATGGGGATACCTATCTACCCCTGGGACACCCGACAGATGTTTTTC.

This clone was observed a handful of times. V is TRDV1 and J is TRDJ1; tentatively, D is TRDD3 (6 bases). The ends were cut back, 6 bases at V and 2 bases at J, with 28 bases in the middle. The germline CDR1 and CDR2 sequences are TSWWSYY and QGS. This CDR3 is built from 19 residues. For the CDR3, the DNA is TGTGCTCTTGGCCTCAAAAGGTTCCCAGGGGGGGGAAATACCGATAAACTCATCTTT. Translated, it gives CALGLKRFPGGGNTDKLIF.